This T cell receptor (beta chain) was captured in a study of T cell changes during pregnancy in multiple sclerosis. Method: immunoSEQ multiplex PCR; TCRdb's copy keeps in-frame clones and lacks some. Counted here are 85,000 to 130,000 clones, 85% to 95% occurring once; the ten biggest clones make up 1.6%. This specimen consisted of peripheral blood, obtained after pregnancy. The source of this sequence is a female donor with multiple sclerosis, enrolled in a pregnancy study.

In DNA form, the CDR3 reads TGTGCCAGCAGCCCAAGCGGGGGGGCAACAGATACGCAGTATTTT. Translated: CASSPSGGATDTQYF. V gene TRBV7-3 combines with J gene TRBJ2-3; 10 nucleotides agree with TRBD2. The CDR3 runs 15 residues. V shed 5 bases, J shed 3 bases, and the junction held 5 bases outside the gene matches. Germline-derived CDR1 and CDR2 are SGHTA and FQGTGA.